The 8 T cell receptor beta chains presented below share a single source sample, sequenced in a study of shared clonotypes between healthy human individuals. Measured with immunoSEQ multiplex PCR; TCRdb has only the in-frame clones, and not every one. Of 2,500,000 or so clones listed, approximately 90% are singletons. The sequenced material came from naive CD4+ T cells sorted from blood. Subset: CD45RA+ positively selected. Source of these receptors: a man aged 18-30 years in good health.

This chain connects TRBV7-9 to TRBJ2-7; TRBD2 agrees at 10 bases. Germline CDR1 SEHNR, CDR2 FQNEAQ (reference sequence). This CDR3 contains 14 residues. J gave up 13 bases and V 1 base, and 10 bases lay outside the gene matches. CDR3: CASSLEGLADHYYF. CDR3 bases: TGTGCCAGCAGCTTAGAAGGACTAGCGGACCACTACTACTTC.

This chain connects TRBV4-1 to TRBJ2-1; no clear D gene. There are 12 residues in the CDR3. Trimming removed 2 bases at V and 8 bases at J, with 7 bases between. Looked up from germline, CDR1 is MGHRA and CDR2 is YSYEKL. CDR3 bases: TGCGCCAGCAGCCAACCACATGATGAGCAGTTCTTC. Translating it yields CASSQPHDEQFF.

The J gene is TRBJ2-5, the V gene TRBV6-1; possible D gene TRBD2, 7 bases. V gave up 1 base and J gave up 4 bases, with 22 bases separating them. Germline V lookup: CDR1 MNHNS, CDR2 SASEGT. The CDR3 loop spans 18 amino acids. CDR3 sequence: CASSEGGRGRGAAETQYF. For the CDR3, the DNA is TGTGCCAGCAGTGAAGGAGGTAGGGGACGGGGGGCAGCAGAGACCCAGTACTTC.

The chain links TRBV28 to TRBJ2-7; 7 nucleotides match TRBD1. The CDR3 is 15 residues long. From germline, CDR1 is MDHEN and CDR2 SYDVKM. V shed 5 bases, J shed 3 bases, and the junction held 10 bases outside the gene matches. This chain's CDR3 is CASSRGTVEDYEQYF. In DNA form, the CDR3 reads TGTGCCAGCAGTCGAGGGACAGTTGAGGACTACGAGCAGTACTTC.

The chain carries TRBV6-6 and TRBJ1-4; D perhaps matches TRBD1 (5 bases). The CDR3 contains 15 residues. The V gene's germline CDR1 is MNHNY and CDR2 SVGAGI (reference sequence). V was pared by 7 bases and J by 7 bases, with 19 bases between. CDR3 sequence (DNA): TGTGCCAGCACCCCGAGCGGACAACAGGTTGAAAAACTGTTTTTT. Translation: CASTPSGQQVEKLFF.

The V call is TRBV6-5, the J call TRBJ2-1; D gene ambiguous. The CDR3 runs 12 residues. V dropped 5 bases and J dropped 7 bases, with 9 bases sitting between them. CDR1 MNHEY and CDR2 SVGAGI come from the germline V gene. CDR3 region: CASSQKRNEQFF. CDR3 nucleotide sequence: TGTGCCAGCAGTCAAAAACGTAATGAGCAGTTCTTC.

This chain joins TRBV6-6 and TRBJ2-7; no definite D call. This CDR3 contains 13 residues. V lost 0 bases to trimming and J lost 3 bases, with 6 bases between them. CDR1 is MNHNY and CDR2 is SVGAGI in the germline V gene (reference sequence). Here the CDR3 reads CASSYSVDYEQYF. The CDR3 DNA sequence: TGTGCCAGCAGTTACTCGGTGGACTACGAGCAGTACTTC.

The chain is built from TRBV6-1 and TRBJ2-5; D possibly matches TRBD1 or TRBD2 (5 bases each). Germline-derived CDR1 and CDR2 are MNHNS and SASEGT. The CDR3 length is 13 residues. V lost 4 bases and J lost 5, with 11 bases in between. The CDR3 reads CASSAPGSETQYF. DNA for the CDR3: TGTGCCAGCAGTGCCCCAGGGAGCGAGACCCAGTACTTC.